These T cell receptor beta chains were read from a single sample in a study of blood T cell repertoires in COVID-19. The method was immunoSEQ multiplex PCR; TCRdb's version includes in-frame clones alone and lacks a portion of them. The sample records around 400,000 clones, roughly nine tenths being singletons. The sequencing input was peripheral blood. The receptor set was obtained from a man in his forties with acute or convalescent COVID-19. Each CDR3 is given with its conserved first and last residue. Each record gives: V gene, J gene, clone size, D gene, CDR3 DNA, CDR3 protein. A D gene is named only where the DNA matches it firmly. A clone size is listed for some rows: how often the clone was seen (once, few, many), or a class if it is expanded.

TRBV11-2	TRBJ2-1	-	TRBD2	TGTGCCAGCAGCTTGACTAGCGGGGGGGCCGTTGAGCAGTTCTTC	CASSLTSGGAVEQFF
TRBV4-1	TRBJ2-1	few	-	TGCGCCAGCAGCCAGGGCACCGGGACACCCTACAATGAGCAGTTCTTC	CASSQGTGTPYNEQFF
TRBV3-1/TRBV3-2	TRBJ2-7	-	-	TGTGCCAGCAGCCAAGATGCTCGGACTGACGAGCAGTACTTC	CASSQDARTDEQYF
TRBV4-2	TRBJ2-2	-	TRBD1	TGTGCCAGCAGCCCGCGTCCCGGGACAGGGGCCGGGGAGCTGTTTTTT	CASSPRPGTGAGELFF
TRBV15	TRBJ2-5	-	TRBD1	TGTGCCACCAGCAGACCAGGACAGGGTAGTTTAGAGACCCAGTACTTC	CATSRPGQGSLETQYF
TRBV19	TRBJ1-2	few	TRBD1	TGTGCCAGTAGTATCGGGGACAGGGGTGTTGGCTACACCTTC	CASSIGDRGVGYTF
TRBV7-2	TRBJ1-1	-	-	TGTGCCAGCAGATCGACCCCAGGGGTTACTGAAGCTTTCTTT	CASRSTPGVTEAFF
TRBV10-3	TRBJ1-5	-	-	TGTGCCATCAGTGGGCCAGACACTAGCAATCAGCCCCAGCATTTT	CAISGPDTSNQPQHF
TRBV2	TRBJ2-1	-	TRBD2	TGTGCCATCCTGACTAGCCGGGGATACAATGAGCAGTTCTTC	CAILTSRGYNEQFF
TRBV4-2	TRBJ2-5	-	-	TGTGCCAGCAGCCCCCCCGGGGTGTTGGGGACCCAGTACTTC	CASSPPGVLGTQYF
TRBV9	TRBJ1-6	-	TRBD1	TGTGCCAGCAGCTTCGGAAGTAGGACAGGGCCCGGGAGTTTTGGTTCACCCCTCCACTTT	CASSFGSRTGPGSFGSPLHF
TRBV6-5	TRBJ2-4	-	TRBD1	TGTGCCAGCCAGGGACAGCGTAAAAACATTCAGTACTTC	CASQGQRKNIQYF
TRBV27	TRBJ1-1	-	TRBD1	TGTGCCAGCAGTACCATGGACAGGCCGGGGACTGAAGCTTTCTTT	CASSTMDRPGTEAFF
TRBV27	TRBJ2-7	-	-	TGTGCCAGCAAAACAAGGGGGGGCTCGCACTACGAGCAGTACTTC	CASKTRGGSHYEQYF
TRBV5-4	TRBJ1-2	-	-	TGTGCCAGCAGCCCGAACTCTGAATATGATGGCTACACCTTC	CASSPNSEYDGYTF
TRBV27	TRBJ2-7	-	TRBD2	TGTGCCAGCAGTGTCTCGGGTAGCGGGAATTACGAGCAGTACTTC	CASSVSGSGNYEQYF
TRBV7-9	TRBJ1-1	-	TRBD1	TGTGCCAGCAGCCCCAGGGGGACTGAAGCTTTCTTT	CASSPRGTEAFF
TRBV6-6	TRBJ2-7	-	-	TGTGCCAGCAGCGGGCCCGGAGGCAGAAGCTCCTACGAGCAGTACTTC	CASSGPGGRSSYEQYF
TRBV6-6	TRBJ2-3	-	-	TGTGCCAGCAGAACCGGGACACTTAACACAGATACGCAGTATTTT	CASRTGTLNTDTQYF
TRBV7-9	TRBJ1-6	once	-	TGTGCCAGCAGCTTATCTAGCCAACATAGTTCACCCCTCCACTTT	CASSLSSQHSSPLHF
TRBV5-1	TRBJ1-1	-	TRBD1	TGCGCCAGCAGCTTGACAGGGGGCACTGAAGCTTTCTTT	CASSLTGGTEAFF
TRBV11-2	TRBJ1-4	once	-	TGTGCCAGCAGCTTGAACGGAGCAACTAATGAAAAACTGTTTTTT	CASSLNGATNEKLFF
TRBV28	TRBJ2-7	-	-	TGTGCCAGCTGCCTCTCCGCGGGGGCTCCTCGCTATAATTACGAGCAGTACTTC	CASCLSAGAPRYNYEQYF
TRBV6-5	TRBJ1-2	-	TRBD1	TGTGCCAGCAATCCTAATCAGGGGGACTATGGCTACACCTTC	CASNPNQGDYGYTF
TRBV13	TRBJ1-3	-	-	TGTGCCAGCAGCTCCGGACAGACTGGAAGCACCATATATTTT	CASSSGQTGSTIYF
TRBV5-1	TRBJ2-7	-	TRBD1	TGCGCCAGCAGCTTACGACAGGGGATACACGAGCAGTACTTC	CASSLRQGIHEQYF
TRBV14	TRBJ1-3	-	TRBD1	TGTGCCAGCAGCCCGCTCGGACAGGGGTCCGGAAACACCATATATTTT	CASSPLGQGSGNTIYF
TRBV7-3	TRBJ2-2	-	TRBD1	TGTGCCAGCAGCTCCCGGACAGGAACGAACACCGGGGAGCTGTTTTTT	CASSSRTGTNTGELFF
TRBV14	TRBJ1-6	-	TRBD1	TGTGCCAGCAGCTGGCCGGGACAGGGTGTCGGGTTAAATAATTCACCCCTCCACTTT	CASSWPGQGVGLNNSPLHF
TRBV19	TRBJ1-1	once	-	TGTGCCAGTAGTATTGTGCGGGGCTACACTGAAGCTTTCTTT	CASSIVRGYTEAFF
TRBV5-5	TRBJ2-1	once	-	TGTGCCAGCAGCTTGGTGCAGGCTGGGTACAATGAGCAGTTCTTC	CASSLVQAGYNEQFF
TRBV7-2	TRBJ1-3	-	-	TGTGCCAGCAGCTTATATGCGGGTAGCTCTGGAAACACCATATATTTT	CASSLYAGSSGNTIYF
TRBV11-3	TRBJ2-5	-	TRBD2	TGTGCCAGCAGCTTAGATGGGACTAGCGGGGAGACCCAGTACTTC	CASSLDGTSGETQYF
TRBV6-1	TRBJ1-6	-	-	TGTGCCAGCAGTGACAACACTCAGGTTCCCTATAATTCACCCCTCCACTTT	CASSDNTQVPYNSPLHF
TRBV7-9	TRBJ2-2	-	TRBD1	TGTGCCAGCAGCTTAAACAACCGGGACAGGGCTTCCGGGGAGCTGTTTTTT	CASSLNNRDRASGELFF
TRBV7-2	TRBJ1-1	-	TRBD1	TGTGCCAGCAGCTTAGTCAGGGGGACAGGGGTAGAAGCTTTCTTT	CASSLVRGTGVEAFF
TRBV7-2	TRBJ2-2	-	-	TGTGCCAGCAGCAGCTTAGCTGCCACCGGGGAGCTGTTTTTT	CASSSLAATGELFF
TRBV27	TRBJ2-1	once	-	TGTGCCAGCAGTTTACGGGTTGACAGGAATGAGCAGTTCTTC	CASSLRVDRNEQFF
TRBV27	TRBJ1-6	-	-	TGTGCCAGCAGTTTATACCCCCCCCAAAGCAGGAATTCACCCCTCCACTTT	CASSLYPPQSRNSPLHF
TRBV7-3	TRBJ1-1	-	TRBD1	TGTGCCAGCAGCTATCGGACAGGGTCGGCTTTCTTT	CASSYRTGSAFF
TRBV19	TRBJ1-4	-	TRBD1	TGTGCCAGTAGTCCCCGGGACAGATATAATGAAAAACTGTTTTTT	CASSPRDRYNEKLFF
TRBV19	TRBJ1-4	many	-	TGTGCCAGTAGTATATCGTCCGGGTCGCGCGGGAAACTGTTTTTT	CASSISSGSRGKLFF
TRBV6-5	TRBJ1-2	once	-	TGTGCCAGCAGTTATCAGGGCCAGTATGGCTACACCTTC	CASSYQGQYGYTF
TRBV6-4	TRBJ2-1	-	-	TGTGCCAGCAGCATTGAACTTTCGGCGGACTACAATGAGCAGTTCTTC	CASSIELSADYNEQFF
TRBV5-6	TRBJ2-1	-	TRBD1	TGTGCCAGCAGCTGGGGACAGGGGTCCTACAATGAGCAGTTCTTC	CASSWGQGSYNEQFF
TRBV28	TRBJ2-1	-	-	TGTGCCAGCAGTTTATTTTCGGGGGGCTCCTCTGAGCAGTTCTTC	CASSLFSGGSSEQFF
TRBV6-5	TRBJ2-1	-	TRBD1	TGTGCCAGCAAACTAGGACAGGGGATCTACAATGAGCAGTTCTTC	CASKLGQGIYNEQFF
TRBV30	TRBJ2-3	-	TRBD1	TGTGCCTCGAGGGGGCGGGATACGCAGTATTTT	CASRGRDTQYF
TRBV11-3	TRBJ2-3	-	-	TGTGCCAGCAGCTTAGGACAAACCAGCACAGATACGCAGTATTTT	CASSLGQTSTDTQYF
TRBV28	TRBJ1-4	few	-	TGTGCCAGCAGTCCCTCACAGGGATTTAATGAAAAACTGTTTTTT	CASSPSQGFNEKLFF
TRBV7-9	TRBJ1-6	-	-	TGTGCCAGCAGCCTCCAGAGCCGAGGTCCCCTCCACTTT	CASSLQSRGPLHF
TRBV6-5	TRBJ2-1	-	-	TGTGCCAGCAGGGCAGTGAATGAGCAGTTCTTC	CASRAVNEQFF